Sequencing of this T cell receptor (beta chain) was carried out in a study of blood T cell repertoires in COVID-19. Assay used: immunoSEQ multiplex PCR; TCRdb lists only in-frame clones, some missing. Of 330,000 or so clones detected, approximately 89% appear once; the ten largest clones hold roughly 4%. V gave up 2 bases and J gave up 7 bases; unmatched junction bases: 12. CDR1 is MNHEY, CDR2 SVGEGT, per germline. CDR3 length equals 17 residues. The rearrangement joins TRBV6-2 or TRBV6-3 to TRBJ2-3; 10 positions agree with TRBD2. The TCR comes from a woman in her sixties or seventies with COVID-19, enrolled during active disease. Material for sequencing was peripheral blood. CDR3 loop: CASSYAVLAGGANTQYF. The CDR3 DNA reads TGTGCCAGCAGTTACGCGGTTTTAGCGGGGGGAGCTAATACGCAGTATTTT.